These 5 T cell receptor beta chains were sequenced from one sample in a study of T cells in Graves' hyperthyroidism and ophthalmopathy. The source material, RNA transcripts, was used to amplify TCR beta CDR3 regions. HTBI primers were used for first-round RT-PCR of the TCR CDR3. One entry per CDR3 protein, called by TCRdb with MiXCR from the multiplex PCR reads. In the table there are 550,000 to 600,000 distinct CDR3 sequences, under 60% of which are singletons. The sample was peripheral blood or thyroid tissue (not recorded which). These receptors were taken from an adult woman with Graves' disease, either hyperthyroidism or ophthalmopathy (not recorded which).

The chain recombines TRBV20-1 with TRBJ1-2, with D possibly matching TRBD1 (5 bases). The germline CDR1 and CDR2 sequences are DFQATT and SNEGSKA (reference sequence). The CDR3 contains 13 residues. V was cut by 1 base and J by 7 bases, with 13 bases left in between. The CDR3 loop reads CSARVAGTFGYTF. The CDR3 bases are TGCAGTGCTAGAGTGGCAGGGACTTTTGGCTACACCTTC.

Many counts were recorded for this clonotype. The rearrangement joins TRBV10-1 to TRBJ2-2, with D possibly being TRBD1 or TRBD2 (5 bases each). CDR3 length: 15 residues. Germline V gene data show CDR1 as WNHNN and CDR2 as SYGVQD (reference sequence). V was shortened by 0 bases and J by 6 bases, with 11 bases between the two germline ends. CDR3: CASSESVSGPGELFF. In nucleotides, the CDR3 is TGCGCCAGCAGTGAGTCGGTTTCGGGGCCCGGGGAGCTGTTTTTT.

This CDR3 reads CAWDPTGNGEKLFF. For the CDR3, the DNA is TGTGCCTGGGACCCGACAGGGAATGGGGAAAAACTGTTTTTT. The rearrangement uses TRBV30 and TRBJ1-4, with 7 nucleotides matching TRBD1. Germline-derived CDR1 and CDR2 are GTSNPN and SVGIG (reference sequence). This CDR3 has 14 residues. With 5 bases clipped from V and 8 bases from J, the junction kept 11 bases outside the gene matches.

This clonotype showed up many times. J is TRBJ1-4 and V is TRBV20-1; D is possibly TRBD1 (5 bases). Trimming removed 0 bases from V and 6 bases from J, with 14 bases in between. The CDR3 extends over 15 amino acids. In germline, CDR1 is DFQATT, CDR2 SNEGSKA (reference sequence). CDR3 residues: CSARDYGRDDEKLFF. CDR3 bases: TGCAGTGCTAGAGACTACGGACGGGACGATGAAAAACTGTTTTTT.

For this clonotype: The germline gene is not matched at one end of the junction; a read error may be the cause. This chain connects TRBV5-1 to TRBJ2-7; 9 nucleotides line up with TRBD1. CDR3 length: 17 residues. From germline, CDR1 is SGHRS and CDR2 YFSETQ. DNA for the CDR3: TGTGCCAGCAGCCCTCCGCGGGGGACAGGGAGCTCCTACGAGCAGTACTTC. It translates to CASSPPRGTGSSYEQYF. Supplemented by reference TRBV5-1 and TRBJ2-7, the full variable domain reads KAGVTQTPRYLIKTRGQQVTLSCSPISGHRSVSWYQQTPGQGLQFLFEYFSETQRNKGNFPGRFSGRQFSNSRSEMNVSTLELGDSALYLCASSPPRGTGSSYEQYFGPGTRLTVT.